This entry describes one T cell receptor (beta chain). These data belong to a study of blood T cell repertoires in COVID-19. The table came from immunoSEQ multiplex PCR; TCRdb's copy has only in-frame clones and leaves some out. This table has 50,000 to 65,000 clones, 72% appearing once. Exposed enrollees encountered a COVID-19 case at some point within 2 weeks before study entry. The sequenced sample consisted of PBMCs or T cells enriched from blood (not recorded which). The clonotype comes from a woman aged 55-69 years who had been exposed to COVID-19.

The CDR3 nucleotides read TGTGCCAGCAGCTCAAGTCGGACTGAAGCTTTCTTT. Translating gives CASSSSRTEAFF. The chain links TRBV11-2 to TRBJ1-1; D unclear. V lost 4 bases and J lost 5, with 8 bases in between. This CDR3 region has 12 residues. The germline V gene encodes CDR1 SGHAT and CDR2 FQNNGV. Using reference TRBV11-2 and TRBJ1-1 for the parts outside the CDR3, the full variable domain is EAGVAQSPRYKIIEKRQSVAFWCNPISGHATLYWYQQILGQGPKLLIQFQNNGVVDDSQLPKDRFSAERLKGVDSTLKIQPAKLEDSAVYLCASSSSRTEAFFGQGTRLTVV.